The entry that follows covers one T cell receptor (beta chain) sequence. The table came from immunoSEQ multiplex PCR; TCRdb's copy has only in-frame clones and leaves some out. This table has 200,000 to 300,000 clones, 85% to 95% appearing once. The data derive from a study of T cell responses to AZD1222 COVID-19 vaccine. Sequencing used peripheral blood, obtained on day 0 of AZD1222 vaccination. The receptor was derived from an adult in good health.

Written as DNA, the CDR3 is TGTGCCAGCAGCGTAGGTCCCCCCGGGGTTGGTGAGCAGTTCTTC. Amino acid sequence: CASSVGPPGVGEQFF. V usage is TRBV9 and J usage is TRBJ2-1, with D possibly being TRBD2 (5 bases). Germline loops: CDR1 SGDLS, CDR2 YYNGEE. V lost 0 bases and J lost 9, with 16 bases in between. This CDR3 contains 15 residues.